These 13 T cell receptor beta chains originate from one sample sequenced in a study of OX40 agonist ivuxolimab in advanced cancers. Sequencing was performed with immunoSEQ multiplex PCR; in TCRdb, only in-frame clones are kept and a portion is missing. This repertoire shows 70,000 to 100,000 clones, about 90% found once; its top ten account for about 7.2%. Here the sequenced sample was CD4+ or CD8+ T cells sorted from blood, taken in a trial of the OX40 agonist ivuxolimab. These receptors came from an adult with an advanced solid tumor such as melanoma, head and neck, liver or kidney cancer.

This clone appeared a few times. The chain combines TRBV28 with TRBJ1-5; D not resolved. The CDR3 is 10 amino acids. CDR1 and CDR2 (germline): MDHEN, SYDVKM. Trimming pared 10 bases from V and 7 bases from J, leaving 8 bases between. CDR3 in amino acids: CATNRQPQHF. The CDR3 DNA reads as TGTGCCACCAATCGACAGCCCCAGCATTTT.

The chain carries TRBV12-5 and TRBJ1-1, with a tentative D call TRBD1 (6 bases). From germline, CDR1 is LGHNT and CDR2 FRNRAP. Trimming took 7 bases from V and 6 from J, leaving 15 bases between them. This CDR3 is built from 13 residues. The CDR3 reads CASARGGQAEAFF. CDR3 nucleotide sequence: TGTGCTAGTGCCCGGGGGGGGCAGGCTGAAGCTTTCTTT.

V is TRBV4-2 and J is TRBJ2-7, with D possibly matching TRBD1 (5 bases). V lost 1 base and J 1 base, leaving 17 bases between the germline ends. CDR3 size: 17 residues. Per germline, CDR1 LGHNA and CDR2 YNFKEQ. CDR3 bases: TGTGCCAGCAGCCAAGGTCAGGGTCTGGGGCCGTCCTACGAGCAGTACTTC. This sequence encodes CASSQGQGLGPSYEQYF.

A single count supports this clone. The rearrangement joins TRBV5-1 to TRBJ2-1; TRBD2 aligns across 8 bases. V was pared by 1 base and J by 1 base, with 10 bases of the junction left unmatched. The CDR3 covers 18 residues. The germline CDR1 and CDR2 sequences are SGHRS and YFSETQ. As DNA, the CDR3 is TGCGCCAGCAGCTTGAGCGGGAGAGTCCCCAGGTCCTACAATGAGCAGTTCTTC. Translated, it gives CASSLSGRVPRSYNEQFF.

V is TRBV2 and J is TRBJ2-1; D gene ambiguous. Deletions cut 7 bases from V and 7 bases from J, with 5 bases between. The CDR3 is 10 residues long. The germline gives CDR1 SNHLY, CDR2 FYNNEI. The CDR3 loop is CASMRNEQFF. In DNA, the CDR3 is TGTGCCAGCATGAGGAATGAGCAGTTCTTC. The whole variable domain, filled in from reference TRBV2 and TRBJ2-1, reads EPEVTQTPSHQVTQMGQEVILRCVPISNHLYFYWYRQILGQKVEFLVSFYNNEISEKSEIFDDQFSVERPDGSNFTLKIRSTKLEDSAMYFCASMRNEQFFGPGTRLTVL.

This clone has just one count. V and J are TRBV4-2 and TRBJ2-7; 10 bases match TRBD2. This CDR3 is 15 amino acids long. Germline V gene lookup returns CDR1 LGHNA and CDR2 YNFKEQ. J was trimmed by 0 bases and V by 5 bases; bases with no gene match: 4. The CDR3 loop is CASSWASGSSYEQYF. CDR3 DNA: TGTGCCAGCAGCTGGGCTAGCGGGAGCTCCTACGAGCAGTACTTC.

This clone was recorded once. V usage is TRBV27 and J usage is TRBJ2-1; TRBD2 matches 13 bases. After removal of 8 bases from V and 0 bases from J, the junction contained 13 bases not matched to a gene. Germline assignment: CDR1 MNHEY and CDR2 SMNVEV (reference sequence). The CDR3 loop spans 19 amino acids. CDR3 in amino acids: CASLSLGLAGSTSYNEQFF. The CDR3, as DNA: TGTGCCAGCCTCTCCTTGGGACTAGCGGGATCCACCTCCTACAATGAGCAGTTCTTC.

This clone was seen just once. V and J are TRBV2 and TRBJ2-3, with D possibly matching TRBD1 (6 bases). The V gene's germline CDR1 is SNHLY and CDR2 FYNNEI. The CDR3 contains 18 residues. V lost 6 bases to trimming and J lost 0 bases, with 22 bases between them. This chain's CDR3 is CASRGEDSFRSSTDTQYF. DNA for the CDR3: TGTGCCAGCAGGGGTGAGGACAGCTTTCGTTCTAGCACAGATACGCAGTATTTT.

The CDR3 sequence: CASSPSGVEDQPQHF. The CDR3 DNA is TGTGCCAGTAGCCCCTCTGGAGTGGAAGATCAGCCCCAGCATTTT. The genes are TRBV19 and TRBJ1-5; D ambiguous. Looked up from germline, CDR1 is LNHDA and CDR2 is SQIVND (reference sequence). The CDR3 has 15 amino acids. V lost 6 bases and J lost 5, with 17 bases in between.

CDR3 nucleotides: TGCGCCAGCAGCCCTCCCGACAGACACTATGGCTACACCTTC. Encoded protein: CASSPPDRHYGYTF. The chain joins TRBV5-1 to TRBJ1-2, with D perhaps matching TRBD1 (5 bases). The CDR3 spans 14 residues. V was clipped by 4 bases and J by 3 bases, with 13 bases between them. Germline CDR1 SGHRS, CDR2 YFSETQ. Filled out from reference TRBV5-1 and TRBJ1-2, the complete variable domain reads KAGVTQTPRYLIKTRGQQVTLSCSPISGHRSVSWYQQTPGQGLQFLFEYFSETQRNKGNFPGRFSGRQFSNSRSEMNVSTLELGDSALYLCASSPPDRHYGYTFGSGTRLTVV.

J is TRBJ1-2 and V is TRBV11-3; TRBD1 aligns across 7 bases. This CDR3 has 14 residues. V lost 5 bases, J lost 5 bases, and 8 bases stayed unmatched. Germline lookup yields CDR1 SGHNT and CDR2 YENEEA. CDR3 loop: CASSVSGTDYGYTF. DNA for the CDR3: TGTGCCAGCAGCGTCTCCGGGACAGATTATGGCTACACCTTC.

This chain joins TRBV7-9 and TRBJ1-2; D not resolved. Germline CDR1 reads SEHNR; CDR2 reads FQNEAQ (reference sequence). V lost 1 base to trimming and J lost 5 bases, with 11 bases between them. CDR3 length: 14 amino acids. DNA for the CDR3: TGTGCCAGCAGCTTAGACGAGGCTGGATATGGCTACACCTTC. It translates to CASSLDEAGYGYTF. Using reference TRBV7-9 and TRBJ1-2 for the parts outside the CDR3, the full variable domain is DTGVSQNPRHKITKRGQNVTFRCDPISEHNRLYWYRQTLGQGPEFLTYFQNEAQLEKSRLLSDRFSAERPKGSFSTLEIQRTEQGDSAMYLCASSLDEAGYGYTFGSGTRLTVV.

The chain has TRBV21-1 and TRBJ2-3; the table's D call TRBD1 went unverified against the DNA. TRBV21-1 represents a pseudogene. CDR3 length: 15 amino acids. CDR3 coding DNA: TGTGCCAGCAGCCCCAAGGGGTCAGGGGGAGATACGCAGTATTTT. As protein: CASSPKGSGGDTQYF.